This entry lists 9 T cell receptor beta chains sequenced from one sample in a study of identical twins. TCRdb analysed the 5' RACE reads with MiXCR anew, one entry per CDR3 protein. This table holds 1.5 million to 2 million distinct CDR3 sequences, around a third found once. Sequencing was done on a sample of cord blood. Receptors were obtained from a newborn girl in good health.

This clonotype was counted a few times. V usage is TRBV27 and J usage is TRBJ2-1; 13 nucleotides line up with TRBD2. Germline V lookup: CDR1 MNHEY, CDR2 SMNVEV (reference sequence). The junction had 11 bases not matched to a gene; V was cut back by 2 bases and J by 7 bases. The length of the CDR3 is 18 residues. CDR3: CASSLLPRTSGRGNEQFF. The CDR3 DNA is TGTGCCAGCAGTTTACTGCCCCGGACTAGCGGGAGAGGGAATGAGCAGTTCTTC.

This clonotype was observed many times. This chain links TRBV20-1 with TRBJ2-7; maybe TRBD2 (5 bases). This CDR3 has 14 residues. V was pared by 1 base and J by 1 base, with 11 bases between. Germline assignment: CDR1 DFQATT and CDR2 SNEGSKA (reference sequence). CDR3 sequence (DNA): TGCAGTGCTAGAGTAGGAGGCCCGTCCTACGAGCAGTACTTC. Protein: CSARVGGPSYEQYF.

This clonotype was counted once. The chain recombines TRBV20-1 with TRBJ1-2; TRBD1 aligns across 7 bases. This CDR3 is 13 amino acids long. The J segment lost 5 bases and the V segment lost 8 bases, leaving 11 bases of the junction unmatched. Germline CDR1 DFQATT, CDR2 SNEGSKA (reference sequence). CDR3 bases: TGCAGTTCTCGAGACAGGGTAGGGTATGGCTACACCTTC. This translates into CSSRDRVGYGYTF.

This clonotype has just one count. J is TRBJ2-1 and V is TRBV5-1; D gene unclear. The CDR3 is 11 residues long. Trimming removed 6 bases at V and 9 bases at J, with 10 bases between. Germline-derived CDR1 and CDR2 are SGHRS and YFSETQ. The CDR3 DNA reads TGCGCCAGCATGGAACGTACTGAGCAGTTCTTC. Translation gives CASMERTEQFF.

In DNA, the CDR3 is TGTGCCATCAGTGAGGGACTAGCGGGGGGCCAATCTGAGCAGTTCTTC. This sequence encodes CAISEGLAGGQSEQFF. The chain uses TRBV10-3 and TRBJ2-1, with TRBD2 matching 14 bases. The CDR3 has 16 amino acids. V was clipped by 2 bases and J by 9 bases; unmatched bases: 6. CDR1 and CDR2 from the germline V gene are ENHRY and SYGVKD.

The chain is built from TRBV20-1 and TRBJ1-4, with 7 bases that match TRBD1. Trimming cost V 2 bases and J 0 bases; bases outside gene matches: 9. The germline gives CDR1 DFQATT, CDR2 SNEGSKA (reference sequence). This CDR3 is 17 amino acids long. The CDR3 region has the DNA TGCAGTGCTAGAAGGCCGGGACAGAGTGCAACTAATGAAAAACTGTTTTTT. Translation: CSARRPGQSATNEKLFF.

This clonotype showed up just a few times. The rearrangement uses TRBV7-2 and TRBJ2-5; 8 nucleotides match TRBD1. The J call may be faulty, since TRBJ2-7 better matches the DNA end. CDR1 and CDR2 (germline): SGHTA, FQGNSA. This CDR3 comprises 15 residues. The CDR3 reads CASSLTIGQGNEQYF. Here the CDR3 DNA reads TGTGCCAGCAGCCTGACGATTGGACAGGGAAACGAGCAGTACTTC.

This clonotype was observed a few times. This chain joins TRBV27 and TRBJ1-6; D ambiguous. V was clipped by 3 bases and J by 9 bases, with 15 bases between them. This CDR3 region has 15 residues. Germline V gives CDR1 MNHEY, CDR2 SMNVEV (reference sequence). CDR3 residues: CASSFDGLYGSPLHF. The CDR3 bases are TGTGCCAGCAGTTTTGACGGGCTATATGGTTCACCCCTCCACTTT.

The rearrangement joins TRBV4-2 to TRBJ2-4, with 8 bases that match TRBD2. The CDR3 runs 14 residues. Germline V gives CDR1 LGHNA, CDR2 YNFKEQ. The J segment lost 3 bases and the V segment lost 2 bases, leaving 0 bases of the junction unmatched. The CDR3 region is CASSQLAGKNIQYF. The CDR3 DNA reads TGTGCCAGCAGCCAACTAGCGGGCAAAAACATTCAGTACTTC.